The T cell receptor (beta chain) described here comes from a study of blood T cell repertoires in COVID-19. Study overall: Acute and convalescent COVID-19 specimens originated in the United States, Italy and Spain. In each case, the material was cDNA or gDNA derived from T cells, B-cell-depleted T cells, or PBMCs.

The CDR3 runs to 15 residues. V shed 1 base and J shed 3 bases, with 12 bases lying between them. Germline CDR1 SGHDN, CDR2 FVKESK. Original analysis: Reference gene primer amplification gave estimated nucleated cell counts. Some clones are missing from TCRdb's copy, which holds only in-frame ones; the method was immunoSEQ multiplex PCR. That table is the source of V, J and clone size, and D and trimming were worked out from the DNA. Altogether 250,000 or so clones are present, around 83% being singletons, with the ten largest covering more than 1.5%. The sequence derives from a woman aged 40 to 50 who had recovered from COVID-19. The rearrangement joins TRBV14 to TRBJ1-2; D gene unclear. The source material was peripheral blood. This CDR3 is CASSQGREPYYGYTF. CDR3 nucleotides: TGTGCCAGCAGCCAAGGGCGGGAACCCTACTATGGCTACACCTTC.